This TCR beta chain was sequenced in a study of blood T cells in healthy people across ages. General study points: Fewer expanded clones and more diversity marked long-lived versus aged donors.

The second PCR ran roughly 7 to 12 cycles with a sample-barcoded 5' primer and J-beta primers. TCRdb processed the 5' RACE reads anew with MiXCR; each CDR3 protein has one entry. Of some 560,000 distinct CDR3 sequences in the sample, about 27% were seen once. J lost 6 bases, V lost 0 bases, and 7 bases had no gene match. Germline loops: CDR1 SGDLS, CDR2 YYNGEE. The CDR3 is 16 amino acids. Worth noting for this clonotype: Its target is not known.

These data were also filed under a second study, of T cells of mothers and their children.

The sequenced sample was blood. This sequence joins TRBV9 and TRBJ2-1; 9 nucleotides agree with TRBD2. The sequence derives from a boy under 10 years old in good health. The CDR3: CASSVGPSGVGNEQFF. CDR3 in DNA: TGTGCCAGCAGCGTAGGCCCTAGCGGGGTGGGCAATGAGCAGTTCTTC.